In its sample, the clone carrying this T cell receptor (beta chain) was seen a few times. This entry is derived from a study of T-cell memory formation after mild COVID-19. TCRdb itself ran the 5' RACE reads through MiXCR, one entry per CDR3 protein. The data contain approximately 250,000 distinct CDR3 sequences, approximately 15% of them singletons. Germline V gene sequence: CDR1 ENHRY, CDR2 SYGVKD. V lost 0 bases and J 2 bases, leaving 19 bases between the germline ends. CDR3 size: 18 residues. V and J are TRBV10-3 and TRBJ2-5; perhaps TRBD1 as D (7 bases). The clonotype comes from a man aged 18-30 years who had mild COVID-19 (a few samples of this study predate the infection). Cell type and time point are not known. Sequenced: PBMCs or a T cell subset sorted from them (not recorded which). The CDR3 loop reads CAISESILLQGGQETQYF. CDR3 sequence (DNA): TGTGCCATCAGTGAGTCGATCCTCCTCCAGGGGGGACAAGAGACCCAGTACTTC.